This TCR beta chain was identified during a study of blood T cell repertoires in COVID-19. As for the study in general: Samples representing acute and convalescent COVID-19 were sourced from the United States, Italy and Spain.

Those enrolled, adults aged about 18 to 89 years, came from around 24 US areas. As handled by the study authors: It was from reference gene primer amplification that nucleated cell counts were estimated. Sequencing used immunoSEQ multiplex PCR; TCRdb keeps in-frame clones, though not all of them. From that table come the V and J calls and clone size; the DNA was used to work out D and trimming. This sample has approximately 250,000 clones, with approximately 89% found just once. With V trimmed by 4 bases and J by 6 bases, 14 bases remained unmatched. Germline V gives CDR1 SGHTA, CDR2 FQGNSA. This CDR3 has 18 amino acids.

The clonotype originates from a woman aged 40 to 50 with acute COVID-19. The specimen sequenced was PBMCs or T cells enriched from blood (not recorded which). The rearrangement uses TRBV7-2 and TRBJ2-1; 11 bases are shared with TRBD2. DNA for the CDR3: TGTGCCAGCAGCTCTTTTAATATAGCGGGAGGGCCAGGCAATGAGCAGTTCTTC. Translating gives CASSSFNIAGGPGNEQFF.